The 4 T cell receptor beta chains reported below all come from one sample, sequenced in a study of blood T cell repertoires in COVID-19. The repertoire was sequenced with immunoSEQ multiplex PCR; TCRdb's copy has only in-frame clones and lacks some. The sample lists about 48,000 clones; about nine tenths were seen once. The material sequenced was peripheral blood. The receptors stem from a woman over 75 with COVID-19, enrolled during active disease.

Here the CDR3 DNA reads TGTGCCAGCTCACAAGCCCGGGGGATAGCGGGAAACGAGCAGTACTTC. Encoded protein: CASSQARGIAGNEQYF. V usage is TRBV18 and J usage is TRBJ2-7, with 8 bases that match TRBD2. Germline V gene lookup returns CDR1 KGHSH and CDR2 LQKENI. The CDR3 extends over 16 amino acids. The V and J ends lost 4 bases and 5 bases, in that order; junction bases with no gene match: 13.

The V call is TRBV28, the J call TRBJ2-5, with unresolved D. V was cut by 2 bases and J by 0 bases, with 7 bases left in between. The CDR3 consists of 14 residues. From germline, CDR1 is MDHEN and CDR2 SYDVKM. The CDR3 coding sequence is TGTGCCAGCAGTTTAGTAGATCACCAAGAGACCCAGTACTTC. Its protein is CASSLVDHQETQYF.

The CDR3: CSVGVTANYGYTF. In DNA, the CDR3 is TGCAGCGTTGGAGTAACAGCTAACTATGGCTACACCTTC. This chain links TRBV29-1 with TRBJ1-2; no definite D call. Germline CDR1 is SQVTM and CDR2 is ANQGSEA. CDR3 length: 13 residues. V lost 4 bases and J lost 0, with 9 bases in between.

As DNA, the CDR3 is TGTGCCAGCAGCCAAGGGGGGAGGGCTTCCTACGAGCAGTACTTC. Translating gives CASSQGGRASYEQYF. This chain connects TRBV3-1 (or the pseudogene TRBV3-2) to TRBJ2-7; 7 positions match TRBD2. Germline loops: CDR1 LGHDT, CDR2 YNNKEL (reference sequence). Losses at the gene ends were 1 base for V and 1 base for J; bases not matched to a gene: 4. The CDR3 extends over 15 amino acids.